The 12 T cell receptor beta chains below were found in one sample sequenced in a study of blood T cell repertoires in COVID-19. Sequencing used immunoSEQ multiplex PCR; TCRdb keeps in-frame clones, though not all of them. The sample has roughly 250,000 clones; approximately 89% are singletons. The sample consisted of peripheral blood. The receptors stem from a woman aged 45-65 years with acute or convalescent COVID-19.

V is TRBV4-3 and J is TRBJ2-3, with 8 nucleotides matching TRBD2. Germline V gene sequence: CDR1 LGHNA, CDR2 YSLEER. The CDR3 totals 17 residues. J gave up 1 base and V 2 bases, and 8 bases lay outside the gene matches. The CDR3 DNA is TGCGCCAGCAGCCAAATCGGGGGGGGGAAAGGCACAGATACGCAGTATTTT. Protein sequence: CASSQIGGGKGTDTQYF.

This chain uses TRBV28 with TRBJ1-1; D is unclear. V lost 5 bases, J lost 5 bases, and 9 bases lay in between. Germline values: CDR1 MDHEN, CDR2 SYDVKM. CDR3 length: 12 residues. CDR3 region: CASSLGYTEAFF. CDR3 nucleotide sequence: TGTGCCAGCAGTCTCGGGTATACTGAAGCTTTCTTT.

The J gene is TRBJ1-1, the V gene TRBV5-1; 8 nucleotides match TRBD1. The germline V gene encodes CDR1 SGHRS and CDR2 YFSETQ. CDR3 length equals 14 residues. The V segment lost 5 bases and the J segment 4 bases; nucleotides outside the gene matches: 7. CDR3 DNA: TGCGCCAGCAGTTCACAGGGGGACGGCACTGAAGCTTTCTTT. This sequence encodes CASSSQGDGTEAFF.

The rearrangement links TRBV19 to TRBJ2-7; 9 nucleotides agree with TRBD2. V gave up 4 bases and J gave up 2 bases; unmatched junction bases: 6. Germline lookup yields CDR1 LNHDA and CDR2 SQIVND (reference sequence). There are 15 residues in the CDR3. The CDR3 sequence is CASSTLAGVAYEQYF. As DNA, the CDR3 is TGTGCCAGTAGTACCTTAGCGGGAGTGGCCTACGAGCAGTACTTC.

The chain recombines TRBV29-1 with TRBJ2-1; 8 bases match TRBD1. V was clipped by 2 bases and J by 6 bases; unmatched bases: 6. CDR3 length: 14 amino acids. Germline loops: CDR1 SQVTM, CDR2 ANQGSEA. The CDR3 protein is CSVEIRTGTNEQFF. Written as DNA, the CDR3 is TGCAGCGTTGAAATCCGGACAGGGACCAATGAGCAGTTCTTC.

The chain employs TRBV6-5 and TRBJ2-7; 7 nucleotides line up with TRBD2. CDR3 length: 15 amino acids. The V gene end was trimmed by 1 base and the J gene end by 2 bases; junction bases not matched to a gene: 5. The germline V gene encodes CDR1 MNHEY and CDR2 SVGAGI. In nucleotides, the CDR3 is TGTGCCAGCAGTTACTTGTCGGGAGGTCCCTACGAGCAGTACTTC. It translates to CASSYLSGGPYEQYF.

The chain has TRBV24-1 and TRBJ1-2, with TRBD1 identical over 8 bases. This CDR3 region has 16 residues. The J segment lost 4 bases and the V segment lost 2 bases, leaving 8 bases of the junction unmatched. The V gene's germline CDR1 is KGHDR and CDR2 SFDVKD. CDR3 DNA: TGTGCCACCAGTGATTGGAGCGGGACAGGTTTCTATGGCTACACCTTC. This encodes CATSDWSGTGFYGYTF.

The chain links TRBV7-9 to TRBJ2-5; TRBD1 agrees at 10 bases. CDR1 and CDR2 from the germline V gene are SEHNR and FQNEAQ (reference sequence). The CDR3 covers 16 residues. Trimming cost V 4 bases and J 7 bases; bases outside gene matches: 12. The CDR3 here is CASSSARMGDRGTQYF. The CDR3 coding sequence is TGTGCCAGCAGCTCTGCCCGGATGGGGGACAGGGGGACCCAGTACTTC.

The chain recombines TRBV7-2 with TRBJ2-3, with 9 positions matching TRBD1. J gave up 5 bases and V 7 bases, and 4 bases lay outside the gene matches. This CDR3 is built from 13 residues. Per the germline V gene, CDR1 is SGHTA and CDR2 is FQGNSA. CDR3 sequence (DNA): TGTGCCAGCAATACAGGGGGCAGAGATACGCAGTATTTT. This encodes CASNTGGRDTQYF.

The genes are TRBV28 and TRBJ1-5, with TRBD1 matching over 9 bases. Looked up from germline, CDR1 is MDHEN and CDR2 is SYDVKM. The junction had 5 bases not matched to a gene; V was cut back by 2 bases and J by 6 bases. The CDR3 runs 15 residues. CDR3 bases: TGTGCCAGCAGTTTAGGGGGGACAGGGCGTCAGCCCCAGCATTTT. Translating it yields CASSLGGTGRQPQHF.

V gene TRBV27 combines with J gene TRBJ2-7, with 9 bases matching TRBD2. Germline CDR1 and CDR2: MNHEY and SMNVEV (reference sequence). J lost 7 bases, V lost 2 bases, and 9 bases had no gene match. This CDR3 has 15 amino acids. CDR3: CASSLNAGGPGEQYF. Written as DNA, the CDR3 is TGTGCCAGCAGTTTAAACGCGGGAGGGCCGGGAGAGCAGTACTTC.

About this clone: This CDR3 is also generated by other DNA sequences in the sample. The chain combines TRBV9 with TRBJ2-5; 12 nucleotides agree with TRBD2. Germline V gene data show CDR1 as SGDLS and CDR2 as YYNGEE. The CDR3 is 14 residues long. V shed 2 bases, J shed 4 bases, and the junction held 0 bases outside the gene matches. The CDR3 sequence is CASSVGLAGETQYF. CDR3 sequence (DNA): TGTGCCAGCAGCGTGGGACTAGCGGGAGAGACCCAGTACTTC.